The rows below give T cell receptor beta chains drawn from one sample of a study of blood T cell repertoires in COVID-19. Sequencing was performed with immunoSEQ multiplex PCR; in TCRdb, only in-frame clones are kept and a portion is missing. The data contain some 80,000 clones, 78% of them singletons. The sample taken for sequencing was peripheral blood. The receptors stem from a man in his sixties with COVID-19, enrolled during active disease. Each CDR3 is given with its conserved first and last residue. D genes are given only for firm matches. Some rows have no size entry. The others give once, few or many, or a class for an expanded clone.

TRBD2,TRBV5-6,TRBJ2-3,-,TGTGCCAGCAGCTTAGGACTAGCGGGAAGCACAGATACGCAGTATTTT,CASSLGLAGSTDTQYF
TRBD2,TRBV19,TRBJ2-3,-,TGTGCCAGTACCCCTGGACTAGCGGGGACAACAGATACGCAGTATTTT,CASTPGLAGTTDTQYF
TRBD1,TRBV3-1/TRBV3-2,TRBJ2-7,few,TGTGCCAGCAGCCAAGACACGTTTGGGACAGGGATGCACGAGCAGTACTTC,CASSQDTFGTGMHEQYF
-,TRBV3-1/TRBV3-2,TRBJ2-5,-,TGTGCCAGCAGCCAAGAACCCCCCGGGAATCACGGGGAGACCCAGTACTTC,CASSQEPPGNHGETQYF
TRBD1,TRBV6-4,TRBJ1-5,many,TGTGCCAGCAGTCGGGACAGGGGCCAGCCCCAGCATTTT,CASSRDRGQPQHF
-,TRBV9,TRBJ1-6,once,TGTGCCAGCAGCGTGCAGTTTAATTCACCCCTCCACTTT,CASSVQFNSPLHF
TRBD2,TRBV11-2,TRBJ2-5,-,TGTGCCAGCAGCTTAGGGGAGGCGGGGGGGCATGTAGAGACCCAGTACTTC,CASSLGEAGGHVETQYF
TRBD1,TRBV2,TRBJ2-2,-,TGTGCCAGCAGTGATGGGACAGGGTTCCGGGAGCTGTTTTTT,CASSDGTGFRELFF
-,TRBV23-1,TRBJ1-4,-,TGCGCCAGCAGGAGGGCCAAGAGGCACGAAAAACTGTTTTTT,CASRRAKRHEKLFF
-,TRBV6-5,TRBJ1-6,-,TGTGCCAGCAGCCCCCGGGTGGGTAAGGATTCACCCCTCCACTTT,CASSPRVGKDSPLHF
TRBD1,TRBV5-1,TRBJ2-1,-,TGCGCCAGCAGCCCGGGACAGGGGACCGGGGAGCAGTTCTTC,CASSPGQGTGEQFF
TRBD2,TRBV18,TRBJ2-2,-,TGTGCCAGCTCACGAGCGACTAGCGGGAGTCTCGCCGGGGAGCTGTTTTTT,CASSRATSGSLAGELFF
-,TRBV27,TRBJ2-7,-,TGTGCCAGCAGTATGAACTACCAGGGCTACGAGCAGTACTTC,CASSMNYQGYEQYF
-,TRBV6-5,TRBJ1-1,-,TGTGCCAGCAGGAAACTGAGAAGTGAAGCTTTCTTT,CASRKLRSEAFF
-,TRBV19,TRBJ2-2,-,TGTGCCAGTTCAGGGTTTTTGACCGGGGAGCTGTTTTTT,CASSGFLTGELFF
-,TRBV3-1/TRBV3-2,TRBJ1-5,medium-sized,TGTGCCAGCACCCCGGGTCAGCCCCAGCATTTT,CASTPGQPQHF
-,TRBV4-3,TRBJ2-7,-,TGCGCCAGCAGCCAAGGGCAGGGGACCTACGAGCAGTACTTC,CASSQGQGTYEQYF
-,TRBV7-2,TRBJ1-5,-,TGTGCCAGCATCGACGGGGTTTCAAGCAATCAGCCCCAGCATTTT,CASIDGVSSNQPQHF
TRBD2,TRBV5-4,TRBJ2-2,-,TGTGCCAGCAGCTTGCCCCCCAGGGAGGGCGGGGAGCTGTTTTTT,CASSLPPREGGELFF
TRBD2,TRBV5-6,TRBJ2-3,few,TGTGCCAGCAGACCAAGCGGGGCTAGCACAGATACGCAGTATTTT,CASRPSGASTDTQYF
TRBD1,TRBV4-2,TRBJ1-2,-,TGTGCCAGCAGCCAAGATCGGAACAGGGGGCTCCTTGACTATGGCTACACCTTC,CASSQDRNRGLLDYGYTF
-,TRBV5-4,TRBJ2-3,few,TGTGCCAGCAGCTTGGAGGCAGGATTCCAGGGCGCAGATACGCAGTATTTT,CASSLEAGFQGADTQYF
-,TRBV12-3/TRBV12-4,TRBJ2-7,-,TGTGCCAGCAGTCCTAGCATTTACGAGCAGTACTTC,CASSPSIYEQYF
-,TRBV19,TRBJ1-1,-,TGTGCCAGTACGCGCTCGTTTGGGGGCTGGAACACTGAAGCTTTCTTT,CASTRSFGGWNTEAFF
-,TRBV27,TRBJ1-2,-,TGTGCCAGCAGATACCCGGGTCAGGGGAGTGGCTACACCTTC,CASRYPGQGSGYTF
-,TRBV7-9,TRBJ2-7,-,TGTGCCAGCAGCAATTGGCCTGAGGCCGAGCAGTACTTC,CASSNWPEAEQYF
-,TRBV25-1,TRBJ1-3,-,TGTGCCAGCAGCTCGGTGGGAAACACCATATATTTT,CASSSVGNTIYF